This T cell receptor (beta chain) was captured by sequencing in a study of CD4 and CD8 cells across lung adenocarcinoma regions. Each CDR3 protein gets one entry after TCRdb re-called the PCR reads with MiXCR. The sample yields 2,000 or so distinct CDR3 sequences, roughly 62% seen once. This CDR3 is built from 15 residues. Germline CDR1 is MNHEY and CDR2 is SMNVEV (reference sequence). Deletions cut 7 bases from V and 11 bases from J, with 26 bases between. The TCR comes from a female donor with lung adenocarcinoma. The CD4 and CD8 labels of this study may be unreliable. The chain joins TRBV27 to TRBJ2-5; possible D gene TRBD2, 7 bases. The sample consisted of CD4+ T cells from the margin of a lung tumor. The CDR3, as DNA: TGTGCCAGCACCAACCTCGGCGGGGGCGGAAACGATCAGTACTTC. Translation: CASTNLGGGGNDQYF.